This TCR beta chain was captured by sequencing in a study of OX40 agonist ivuxolimab in advanced cancers. Overall study: Head and neck, renal cell, melanoma or hepatocellular carcinoma were the cancers that dose-escalation patients had. Findings of the study overall: Near-lowest levels of clonal expansion characterized partial responders at 0.1-3.0 mg/kg. Low normalized clonal expansion also occurred in some nonresponding patients.

Comments on this clone: Its antigen is unknown.

Germline assignment: CDR1 PRHDT and CDR2 FYEKMQ (reference sequence). The CDR3 is 16 residues long. Trimming took 1 base from V and 7 from J; bases not matched to a gene: 7. Sequencing used immunoSEQ multiplex PCR; TCRdb keeps in-frame clones, though not all of them. This sample has 55,000 to 60,000 clones; around 83% occur once, and the top ten carry around 0.65%. This sample comprised CD4+ or CD8+ T cells sorted from blood, obtained in a trial of the OX40 agonist ivuxolimab. V usage is TRBV13 and J usage is TRBJ2-3; TRBD2 aligns across 11 bases. The sequence was obtained from an adult with an advanced solid tumor such as melanoma, head and neck, liver or kidney cancer. CDR3 bases: TGTGCCAGCAGCTTAGAGGCTAGCGGGGGGCTTAATACGCAGTATTTT. It is translated as CASSLEASGGLNTQYF.